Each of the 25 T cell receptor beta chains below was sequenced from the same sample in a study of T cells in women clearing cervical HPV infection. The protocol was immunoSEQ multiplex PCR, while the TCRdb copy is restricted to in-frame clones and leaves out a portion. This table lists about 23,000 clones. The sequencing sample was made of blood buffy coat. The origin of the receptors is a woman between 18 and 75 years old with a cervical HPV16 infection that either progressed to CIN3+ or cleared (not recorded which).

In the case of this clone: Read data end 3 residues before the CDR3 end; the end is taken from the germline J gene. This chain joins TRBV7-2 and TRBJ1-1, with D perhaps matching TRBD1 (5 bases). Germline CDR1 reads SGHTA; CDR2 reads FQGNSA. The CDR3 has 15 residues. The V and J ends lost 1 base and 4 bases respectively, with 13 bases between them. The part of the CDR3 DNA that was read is TGTGCCAGCAGCTTAGGGGGGGGGTGGGGCACTGAA. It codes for CASSLGGGWGTE. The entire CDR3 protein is CASSLGGGWGTEAFF.

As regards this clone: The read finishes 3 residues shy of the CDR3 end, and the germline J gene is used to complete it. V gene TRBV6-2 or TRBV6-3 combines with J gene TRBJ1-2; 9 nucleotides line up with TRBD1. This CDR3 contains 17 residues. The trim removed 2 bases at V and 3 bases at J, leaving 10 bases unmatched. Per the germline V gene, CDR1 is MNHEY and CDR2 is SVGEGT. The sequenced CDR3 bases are TGTGCCAGCAGTTACGGGGGGACAGGGAGGCCGGACTATGGC. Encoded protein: CASSYGGTGRPDYG. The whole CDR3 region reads CASSYGGTGRPDYGYTF.

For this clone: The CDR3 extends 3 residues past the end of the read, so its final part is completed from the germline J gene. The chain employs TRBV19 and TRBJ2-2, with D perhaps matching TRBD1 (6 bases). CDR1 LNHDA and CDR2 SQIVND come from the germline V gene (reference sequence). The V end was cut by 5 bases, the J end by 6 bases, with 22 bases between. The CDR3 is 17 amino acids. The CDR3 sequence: CASSPRSALQGAGELFF. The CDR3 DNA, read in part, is TGTGCCAGTAGTCCGCGTTCCGCGCTACAGGGCGCCGGGGAG. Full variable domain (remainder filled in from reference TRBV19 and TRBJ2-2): DGGITQSPKYLFRKEGQNVTLSCEQNLNHDAMYWYRQDPGQGLRLIYYSQIVNDFQKGDIAEGYSVSREKKESFPLTVTSAQKNPTAFYLCASSPRSALQGAGELFFGEGSRLTVL.

Partial CDR3 DNA: TGTGCCAGCAGCTTAGCTAGCGGGAGGGCTAATGAG. It yields the protein CASSLASGRANE. From start to end, the CDR3 is CASSLASGRANEQFF. This sequence joins TRBV7-6 and TRBJ2-1, with 11 bases matching TRBD2. Sequencing ends 3 residues short of the CDR3 end; the germline J gene provides the rest. Germline-derived CDR1 and CDR2 are SGHVS and FNYEAQ. Unmatched junction bases numbered 2, after V lost 0 bases and J lost 7 bases. The CDR3 loop spans 15 amino acids. The full variable domain, completed using reference TRBV7-6 and TRBJ2-1, is GAGVSQSPRYKVTKRGQDVALRCDPISGHVSLYWYRQALGQGPEFLTYFNYEAQQDKSGLPNDRFSAERPEGSISTLTIQRTEQRDSAMYRCASSLASGRANEQFFGPGTRLTVL.

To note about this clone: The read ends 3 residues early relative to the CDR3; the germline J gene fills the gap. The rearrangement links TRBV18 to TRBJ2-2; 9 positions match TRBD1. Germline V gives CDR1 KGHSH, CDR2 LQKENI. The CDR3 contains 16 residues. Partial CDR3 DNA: TGTGCCAGCTCACCGGACAGGGGATCCGGGGCCAACGTG. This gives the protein CASSPDRGSGANV. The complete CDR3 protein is CASSPDRGSGANVLFF.

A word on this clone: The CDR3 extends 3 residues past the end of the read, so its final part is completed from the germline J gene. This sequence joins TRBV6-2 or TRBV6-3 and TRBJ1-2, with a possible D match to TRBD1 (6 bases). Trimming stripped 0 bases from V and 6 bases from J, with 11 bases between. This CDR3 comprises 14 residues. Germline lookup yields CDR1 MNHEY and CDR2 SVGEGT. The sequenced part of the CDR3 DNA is TGTGCCAGCAGTTACTCGATCAGGGGAGATGGC. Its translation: CASSYSIRGDG. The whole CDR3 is CASSYSIRGDGYTF.

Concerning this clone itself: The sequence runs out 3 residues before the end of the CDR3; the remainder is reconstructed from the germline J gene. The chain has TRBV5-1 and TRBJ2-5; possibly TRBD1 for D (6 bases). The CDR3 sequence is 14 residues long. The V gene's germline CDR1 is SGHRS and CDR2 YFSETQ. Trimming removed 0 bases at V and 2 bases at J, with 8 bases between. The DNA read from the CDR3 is TGCGCCAGCAGCTTGGGGGGGCCGCAAGAGACC. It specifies CASSLGGPQET. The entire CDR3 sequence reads CASSLGGPQETQYF.

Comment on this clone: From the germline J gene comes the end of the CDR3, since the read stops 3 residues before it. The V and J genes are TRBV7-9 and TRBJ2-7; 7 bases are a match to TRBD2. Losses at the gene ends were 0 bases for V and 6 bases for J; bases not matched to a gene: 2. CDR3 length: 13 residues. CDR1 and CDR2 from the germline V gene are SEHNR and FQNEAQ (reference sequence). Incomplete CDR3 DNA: TGTGCCAGCAGCTTAGCGAGCGGGGTCGAG. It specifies CASSLASGVE. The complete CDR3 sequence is CASSLASGVEQYF.

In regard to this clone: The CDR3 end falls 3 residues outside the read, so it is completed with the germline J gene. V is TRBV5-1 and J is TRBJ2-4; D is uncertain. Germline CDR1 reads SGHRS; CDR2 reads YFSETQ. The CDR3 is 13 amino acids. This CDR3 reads CASSGIRNYGQYF. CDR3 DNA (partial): TGCGCCAGCAGCGGAATCCGTAACTATGGT. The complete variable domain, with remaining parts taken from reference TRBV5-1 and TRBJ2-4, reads KAGVTQTPRYLIKTRGQQVTLSCSPISGHRSVSWYQQTPGQGLQFLFEYFSETQRNKGNFPGRFSGRQFSNSRSEMNVSTLELGDSALYLCASSGIRNYGQYFGAGTRLSVL.

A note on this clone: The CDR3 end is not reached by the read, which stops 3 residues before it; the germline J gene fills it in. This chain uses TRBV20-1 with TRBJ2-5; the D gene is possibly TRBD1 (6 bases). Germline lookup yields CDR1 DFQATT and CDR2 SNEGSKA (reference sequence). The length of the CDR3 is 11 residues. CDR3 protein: CSARDRGTQYF. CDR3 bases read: TGCAGTGCTAGAGACAGGGGAACC.

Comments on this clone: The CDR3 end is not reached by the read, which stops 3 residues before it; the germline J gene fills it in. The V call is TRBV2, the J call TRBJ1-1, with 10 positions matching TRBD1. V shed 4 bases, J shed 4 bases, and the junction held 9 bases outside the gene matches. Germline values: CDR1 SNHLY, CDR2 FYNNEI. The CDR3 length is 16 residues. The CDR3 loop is CASSGSSRTGGTEAFF. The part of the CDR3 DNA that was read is TGTGCCAGCAGTGGGAGTAGTCGGACAGGGGGCACTGAA.

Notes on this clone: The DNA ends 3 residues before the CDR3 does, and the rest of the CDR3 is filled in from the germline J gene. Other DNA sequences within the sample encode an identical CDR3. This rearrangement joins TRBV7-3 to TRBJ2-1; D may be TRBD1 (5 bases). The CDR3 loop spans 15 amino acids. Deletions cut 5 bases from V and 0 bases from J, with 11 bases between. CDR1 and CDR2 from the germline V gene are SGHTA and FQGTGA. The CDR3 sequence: CASSPQGRSYNEQFF. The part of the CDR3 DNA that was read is TGTGCCAGCAGCCCGCAGGGCCGCTCCTACAATGAG.

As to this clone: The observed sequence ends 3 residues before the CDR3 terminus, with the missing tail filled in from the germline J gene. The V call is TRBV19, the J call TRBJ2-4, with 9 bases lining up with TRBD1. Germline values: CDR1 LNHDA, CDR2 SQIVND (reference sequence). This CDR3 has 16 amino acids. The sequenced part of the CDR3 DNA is TGTGCCAGTAGTTGGACAGGGGAGAGGAGGATTCAGCCT. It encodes CASSWTGERRIQP. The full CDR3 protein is CASSWTGERRIQPQYF.

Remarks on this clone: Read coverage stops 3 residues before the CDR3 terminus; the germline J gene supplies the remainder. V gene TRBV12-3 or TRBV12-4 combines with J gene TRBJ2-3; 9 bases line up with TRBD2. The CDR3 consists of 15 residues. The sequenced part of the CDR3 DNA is TGTGCCAGCAGTTTGGGTAGCGGGAGTGTTAGGACG. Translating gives CASSLGSGSVRT. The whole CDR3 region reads CASSLGSGSVRTQYF.

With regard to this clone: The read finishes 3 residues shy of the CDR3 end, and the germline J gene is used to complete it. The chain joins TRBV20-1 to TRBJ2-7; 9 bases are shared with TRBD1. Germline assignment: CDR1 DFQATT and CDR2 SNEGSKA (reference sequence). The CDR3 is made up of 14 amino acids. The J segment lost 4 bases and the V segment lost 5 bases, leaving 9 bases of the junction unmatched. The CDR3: CSAFPGQGSYEQYF. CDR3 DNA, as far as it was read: TGCAGTGCTTTTCCGGGACAGGGTTCGTACGAG.

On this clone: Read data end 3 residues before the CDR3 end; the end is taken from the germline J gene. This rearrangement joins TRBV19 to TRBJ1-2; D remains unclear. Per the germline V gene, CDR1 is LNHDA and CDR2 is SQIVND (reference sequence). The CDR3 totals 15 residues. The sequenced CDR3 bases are TGTGCCAGTAGTAAGACTAGCGGAGTTTACAATGAC. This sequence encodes CASSKTSGVYND. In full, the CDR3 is CASSKTSGVYNDYTF.

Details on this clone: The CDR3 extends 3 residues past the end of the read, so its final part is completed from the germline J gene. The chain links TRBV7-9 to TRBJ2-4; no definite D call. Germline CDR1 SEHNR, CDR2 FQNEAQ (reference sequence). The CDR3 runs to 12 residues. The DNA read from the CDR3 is TGTGCCAGCACCCAAAGGTTTCATGGT. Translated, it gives CASTQRFHG. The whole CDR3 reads CASTQRFHGQYF.

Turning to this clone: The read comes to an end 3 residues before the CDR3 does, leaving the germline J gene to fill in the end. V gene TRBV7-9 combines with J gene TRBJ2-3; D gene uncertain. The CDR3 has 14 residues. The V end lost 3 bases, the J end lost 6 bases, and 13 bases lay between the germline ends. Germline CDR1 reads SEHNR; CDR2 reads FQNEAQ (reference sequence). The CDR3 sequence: CASSFPRAPDTQYF. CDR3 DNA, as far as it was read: TGTGCCAGCAGCTTTCCAAGGGCGCCGGATACG. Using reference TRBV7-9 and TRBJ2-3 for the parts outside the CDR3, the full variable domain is DTGVSQNPRHKITKRGQNVTFRCDPISEHNRLYWYRQTLGQGPEFLTYFQNEAQLEKSRLLSDRFSAERPKGSFSTLEIQRTEQGDSAMYLCASSFPRAPDTQYFGPGTRLTVL.

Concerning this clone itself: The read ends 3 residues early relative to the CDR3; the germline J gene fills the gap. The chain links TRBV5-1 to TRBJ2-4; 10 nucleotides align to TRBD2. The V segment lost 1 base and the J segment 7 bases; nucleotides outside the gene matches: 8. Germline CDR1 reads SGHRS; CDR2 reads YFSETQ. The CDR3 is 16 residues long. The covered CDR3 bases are TGCGCCAGCAGCTTGCTCGGGGGAGCGGGAGGGAACATT. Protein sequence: CASSLLGGAGGNI. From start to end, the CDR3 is CASSLLGGAGGNIQYF.

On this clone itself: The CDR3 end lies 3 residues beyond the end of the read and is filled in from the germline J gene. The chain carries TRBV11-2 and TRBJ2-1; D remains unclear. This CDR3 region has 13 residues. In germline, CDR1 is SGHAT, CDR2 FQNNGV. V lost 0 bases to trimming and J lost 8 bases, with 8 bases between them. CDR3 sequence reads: CASSLDRNHEQFF. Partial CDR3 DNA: TGTGCCAGCAGCTTAGACAGGAACCATGAG.

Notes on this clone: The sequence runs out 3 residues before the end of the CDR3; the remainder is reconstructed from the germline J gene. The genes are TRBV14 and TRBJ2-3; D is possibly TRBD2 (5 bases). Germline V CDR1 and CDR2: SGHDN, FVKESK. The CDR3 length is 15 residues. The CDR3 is CASSQEWATSNTQYF. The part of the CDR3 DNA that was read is TGTGCCAGCAGCCAAGAGTGGGCTACTAGTAACACG.

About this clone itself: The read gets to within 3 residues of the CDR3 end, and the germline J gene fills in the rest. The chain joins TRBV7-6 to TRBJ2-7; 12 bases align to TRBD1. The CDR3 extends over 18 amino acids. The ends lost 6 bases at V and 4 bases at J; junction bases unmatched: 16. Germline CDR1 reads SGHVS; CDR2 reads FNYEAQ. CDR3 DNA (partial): TGTGCCAGCAGTAATTTACGCCCGGGACAGGGGGCGAGTTACGAG. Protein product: CASSNLRPGQGASYE. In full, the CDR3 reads CASSNLRPGQGASYEQYF.

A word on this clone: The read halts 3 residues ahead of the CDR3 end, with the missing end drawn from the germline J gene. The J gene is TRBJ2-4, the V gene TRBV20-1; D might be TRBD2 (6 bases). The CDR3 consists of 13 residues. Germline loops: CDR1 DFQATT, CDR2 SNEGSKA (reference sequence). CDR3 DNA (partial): TGCAGTGCTGGGGACTCTCGCAGCTATGGT. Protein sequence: CSAGDSRSYG. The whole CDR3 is CSAGDSRSYGQYF.

The CDR3 DNA, read in part, is TGTGCCGCGTCCAGCGGTCCTGGAAACACC. Residues: CAASSGPGNT. The whole CDR3 protein is CAASSGPGNTIYF. The J gene is TRBJ1-3, the V gene TRBV2; D call uncertain. The CDR3 end lies 3 residues beyond the end of the read and is filled in from the germline J gene. This CDR3 is 13 amino acids long. V lost 11 bases and J lost 2, with 13 bases in between. Looked up from germline, CDR1 is SNHLY and CDR2 is FYNNEI.

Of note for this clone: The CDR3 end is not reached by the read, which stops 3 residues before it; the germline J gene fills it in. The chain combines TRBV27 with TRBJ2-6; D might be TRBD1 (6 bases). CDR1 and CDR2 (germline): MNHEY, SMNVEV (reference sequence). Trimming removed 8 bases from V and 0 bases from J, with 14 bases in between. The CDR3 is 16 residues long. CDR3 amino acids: CASRTGTYSGANVLTF. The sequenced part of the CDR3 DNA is TGTGCCAGCCGCACAGGGACCTACTCTGGGGCCAACGTC.